This T cell receptor beta chain was recorded in a study of cytotoxic CD8 clonotypes in ibrutinib-treated CLL. Looking at the study overall: Researchers reported 11 to 12 relapsed/refractory and roughly 14 treatment-naive patients, roughly 17 of them IGHV unmutated. Once treatment had gone on for a median of around eleven months, range 6 to 36, response samples were drawn. General study points: Clonality at baseline surpassed age-matched healthy donors and tracked circulating CD8+ T-cell counts.

For TCR beta libraries, roughly 2.2 micrograms of genomic DNA were obtained from cryopreserved PBMCs. Per germline, CDR1 SGHTA and CDR2 FQGTGA. The trim removed 5 bases at V and 4 bases at J, leaving 5 bases unmatched. This CDR3 comprises 14 residues. For this clone: What it recognizes is unknown.

TCRdb's copy holds only in-frame clones and misses some; the assay was immunoSEQ multiplex PCR. The table lists about 140,000 clones, approximately 90% of them singletons. J is TRBJ2-1 and V is TRBV7-3; 7 nucleotides agree with TRBD1. The sample here was PBMCs, taken after 12 months of ibrutinib treatment. The source of this sequence is a human donor with chronic lymphocytic leukemia. For the CDR3, the DNA is TGTGCCAGCAGCCCCGGGACAGAATACAATGAGCAGTTCTTC. Amino acid sequence: CASSPGTEYNEQFF.